The clone carrying this TCR beta chain was counted only a few times. Trimming removed 4 bases from V and 2 bases from J; junction bases left unmatched: 4. CDR3 length equals 14 residues. Per germline, CDR1 SGHAT and CDR2 FQNNGV. These data originate in a study of blood T cells in healthy people across ages. A second 7 to 11 cycle PCR used barcoded and J-beta primers. TCRdb ran MiXCR on the 5' RACE reads and lists one entry per CDR3 protein. Of around 1,500,000 distinct CDR3 sequences listed, 42% were seen once; the top ten hold 7.9%. This sequence originates from a woman between 18 and 29 years old in good health. The sequencing input was blood. The chain links TRBV11-2 to TRBJ2-5; TRBD1 matches 7 bases. This CDR3 reads CASSSWDRQETQYF. The DNA of the CDR3 is TGTGCCAGCAGCTCTTGGGACAGACAAGAGACCCAGTACTTC.